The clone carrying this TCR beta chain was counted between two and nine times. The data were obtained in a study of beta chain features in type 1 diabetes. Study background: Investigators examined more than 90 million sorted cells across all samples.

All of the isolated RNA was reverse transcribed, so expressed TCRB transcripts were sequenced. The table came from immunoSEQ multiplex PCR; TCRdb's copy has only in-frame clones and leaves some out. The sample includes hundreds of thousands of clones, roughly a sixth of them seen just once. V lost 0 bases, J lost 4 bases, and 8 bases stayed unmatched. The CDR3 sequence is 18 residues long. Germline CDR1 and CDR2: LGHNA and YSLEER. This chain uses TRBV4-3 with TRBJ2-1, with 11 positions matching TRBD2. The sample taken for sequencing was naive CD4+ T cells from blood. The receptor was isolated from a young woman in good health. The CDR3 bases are TGCGCCAGCAGCCAAGATCTTTCTAGCGGGGGGCCATACAATGAGCAGTTCTTC. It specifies CASSQDLSSGGPYNEQFF.